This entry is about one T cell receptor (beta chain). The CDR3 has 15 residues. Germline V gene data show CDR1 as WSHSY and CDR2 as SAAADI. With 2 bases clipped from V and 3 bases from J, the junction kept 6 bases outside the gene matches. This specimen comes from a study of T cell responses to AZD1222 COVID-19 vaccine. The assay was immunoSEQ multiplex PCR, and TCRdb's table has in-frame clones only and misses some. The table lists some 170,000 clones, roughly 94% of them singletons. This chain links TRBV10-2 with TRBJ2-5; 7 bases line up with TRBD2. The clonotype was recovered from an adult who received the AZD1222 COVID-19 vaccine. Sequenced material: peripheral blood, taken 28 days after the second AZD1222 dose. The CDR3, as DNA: TGCGCCAGCAGTGAGATCGTTGCGGGGGAAGAGACCCAGTACTTC. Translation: CASSEIVAGEETQYF.